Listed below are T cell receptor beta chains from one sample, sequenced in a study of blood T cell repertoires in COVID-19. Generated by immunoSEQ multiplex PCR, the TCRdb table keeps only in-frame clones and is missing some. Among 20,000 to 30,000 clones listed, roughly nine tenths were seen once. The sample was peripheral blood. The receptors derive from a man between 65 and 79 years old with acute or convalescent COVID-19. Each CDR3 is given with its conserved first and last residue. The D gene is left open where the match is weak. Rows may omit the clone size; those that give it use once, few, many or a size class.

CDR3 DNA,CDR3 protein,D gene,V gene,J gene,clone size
TGTGCCAGTACCATGCCAGGGGGCGGGAGCAATCAGCCCCAGCATTTT,CASTMPGGGSNQPQHF,TRBD1,TRBV19,TRBJ1-5,.
TGTGCCTCGAGAGGGTCTCCCCCCTTCAATCAGCCCCAGCATTTT,CASRGSPPFNQPQHF,.,TRBV19,TRBJ1-5,.
TGTGCCAGCAGCTCCACAGTGGTCGAGCAGTACTTC,CASSSTVVEQYF,.,TRBV7-9,TRBJ2-7,.
TGCGCCAGCAGAAAACCGGGACTAGCGTCCGAGCAGTACTTC,CASRKPGLASEQYF,TRBD2,TRBV5-1,TRBJ2-7,.
TGTGCCAGCAGCCCCCGACAGGGAACTATCTCTGGAAACACCATATATTTT,CASSPRQGTISGNTIYF,TRBD1,TRBV7-2,TRBJ1-3,.
TGTGCCAGCAGTCCTGGCAATGGCTACACCTTC,CASSPGNGYTF,.,TRBV25-1,TRBJ1-2,.
TGCGCCAGCAGCGTGACCGGCCCGGGCAGGGAAGGGTACAATGAGCAGTTCTTC,CASSVTGPGREGYNEQFF,.,TRBV5-1,TRBJ2-1,.
TGTGCCAGCAGCGCGGGGACAGGGGGCATGGAGACCCAGTACTTC,CASSAGTGGMETQYF,TRBD1,TRBV9,TRBJ2-5,.
TGTGCCAGCTCACCAGCTATTAGCCTCTCGGAGACCCAGTACTTC,CASSPAISLSETQYF,.,TRBV18,TRBJ2-5,once
TGCGCCAGCAGCTTGGTCGGAGCGGGGGGCAACAATGAGCAGTTCTTC,CASSLVGAGGNNEQFF,TRBD2,TRBV5-1,TRBJ2-1,.
TGTGCCAGCAGCTCCAATCGACTAGCGGGAGTAGCCTACAATGAGCAGTTCTTC,CASSSNRLAGVAYNEQFF,TRBD2,TRBV7-9,TRBJ2-1,.